One sample yielded the 2 T cell receptor beta chains listed below, sequenced in a study of cytomegalovirus exposure and HLA in healthy donors. PCR employed 60 Vbeta and 13 Jbeta primers. Profiled with immunoSEQ multiplex PCR; TCRdb holds only in-frame clones, not every one. There are about 160,000 clones in the sample; 60% to 75% occur only once, and around 3% lies in the top ten. The sample consisted of PBMCs. The receptor set was obtained from a woman aged 50 to 60 in good health and CMV-seropositive.

The chain combines TRBV6-1 with TRBJ2-3, with 8 bases identical to TRBD2. With V trimmed by 11 bases and J by 1 base, 8 bases remained unmatched. The CDR3 has 14 residues. Germline lookup yields CDR1 MNHNS and CDR2 SASEGT. The CDR3 DNA reads as TGTGCCGGAGGAATTAGCGGGGGCACAGATACGCAGTATTTT. It specifies CAGGISGGTDTQYF.

The gene calls are TRBV7-3 and TRBJ2-1; TRBD2 matches 10 bases. The germline V gene encodes CDR1 SGHTA and CDR2 FQGTGA. Trimming at V came to 4 bases and at J to 4 bases, leaving 4 bases not matched to a gene. The CDR3 consists of 15 residues. DNA for the CDR3: TGTGCCAGCAGCTCAAGCGGGGGGGGGTACAATGAGCAGTTCTTC. Its protein product is CASSSSGGGYNEQFF.